The clone carrying this TCR beta chain has a single count. Germline values: CDR1 SGHTA, CDR2 FQGNSA. CDR3 size: 14 residues. J was trimmed by 8 bases and V by 4 bases; bases with no gene match: 9. This specimen comes from a study of cytomegalovirus exposure and HLA in healthy donors. Primers: 60 Vbeta forward and 13 Jbeta reverse. TCRdb keeps only in-frame clones here, not all; method: immunoSEQ multiplex PCR. The table shows 150,000 to 200,000 clones, with less than 80% occurring only once. The sequenced sample was PBMCs. J is TRBJ1-2 and V is TRBV7-2, with 8 bases identical to TRBD1. This receptor was obtained from a woman in her twenties or thirties in good health and CMV-seropositive. In DNA, the CDR3 is TGTGCCAGCAGCTACCTACAGGGGGTAGGGGGCTACACCTTC. Translating gives CASSYLQGVGGYTF.